Below are 2 T cell receptor beta chains sequenced from a single sample in a study of blood T cell repertoires in COVID-19. Using immunoSEQ multiplex PCR, the repertoire was profiled, and TCRdb retains in-frame clones only, with some absent. The repertoire holds under 95,000 clones, with about 73% as singletons. The source material was peripheral blood. The receptor set was obtained from a man between 50 and 59 years old with active or convalescent COVID-19.

This clone was observed a few times. The chain joins TRBV6-5 to TRBJ2-7; 10 nucleotides align to TRBD1. The CDR3 has 15 residues. Germline loops: CDR1 MNHEY, CDR2 SVGAGI. V was pared by 0 bases and J by 3 bases, with 2 bases of the junction left unmatched. As DNA, the CDR3 is TGTGCCAGCAGTTACTCGAGGACAGGGGGCTACGAGCAGTACTTC. Amino acids: CASSYSRTGGYEQYF.

This clone was observed once. The chain employs TRBV12-3 or TRBV12-4 and TRBJ2-3; unclear D gene. V lost 3 bases and J lost 2, with 3 bases in between. The CDR3 spans 12 residues. The CDR3 DNA reads as TGTGCCAGCAGTTTCCACACAGATACGCAGTATTTT. This gives the protein CASSFHTDTQYF.